Listed here are 14 T cell receptor beta chains from one sample, sequenced in a study of blood T cell repertoires in COVID-19. Profiled with immunoSEQ multiplex PCR; TCRdb holds only in-frame clones, not every one. The sample includes roughly 320,000 clones, approximately 90% of them seen just once. The source material was PBMCs or T cells enriched from blood (not recorded which). The receptors were gathered from a man aged 30-40 years who had recovered from COVID-19.

The V call is TRBV5-4, the J call TRBJ2-1, with D maybe TRBD1 (5 bases). This CDR3 is built from 13 residues. V dropped 1 base and J dropped 6 bases, with 8 bases sitting between them. From germline, CDR1 is SGHNT and CDR2 YYREEE (reference sequence). This chain's CDR3 is CASSLPGSNEQFF. The CDR3 DNA follows: TGTGCCAGCAGCTTGCCAGGGTCCAATGAGCAGTTCTTC.

V and J are TRBV18 and TRBJ2-7; no reliable D call. Looked up from germline, CDR1 is KGHSH and CDR2 is LQKENI. The germline V and J ends were trimmed by 4 bases and 2 bases, with 18 bases remaining between them. This CDR3 is built from 16 residues. The CDR3 reads CASSQARSQQAYEQYF. The CDR3 DNA reads TGTGCCAGCTCACAGGCCCGGAGCCAGCAAGCCTACGAGCAGTACTTC.

This sequence joins TRBV6-5 and TRBJ1-2; D unclear. Per germline, CDR1 MNHEY and CDR2 SVGAGI. Trimming took 6 bases from V and 0 from J, leaving 8 bases between them. This CDR3 is 13 amino acids long. The CDR3 protein is CASSPGTNYGYTF. In nucleotides, the CDR3 is TGTGCCAGCAGCCCGGGGACTAACTATGGCTACACCTTC.

The rearrangement joins TRBV27 to TRBJ2-1; 9 bases fit TRBD1. The length of the CDR3 is 19 residues. Germline V CDR1 and CDR2: MNHEY, SMNVEV (reference sequence). The J segment lost 0 bases and the V segment lost 6 bases, leaving 15 bases of the junction unmatched. The CDR3 sequence: CASRPDGRGQGSSYNEQFF. CDR3 DNA sequence: TGTGCCAGCAGACCAGACGGTCGGGGACAGGGAAGCTCCTACAATGAGCAGTTCTTC.

This clone was counted only a few times. The chain carries TRBV11-3 and TRBJ1-4, with 7 bases matching TRBD1. V gave up 5 bases and J gave up 0 bases; unmatched junction bases: 6. Germline assignment: CDR1 SGHNT and CDR2 YENEEA. The CDR3 has 16 amino acids. The CDR3 nucleotides read TGTGCCAGCAGCCCCCAGGGGGGAACAACTAATGAAAAACTGTTTTTT. This sequence encodes CASSPQGGTTNEKLFF.

The genes are TRBV19 and TRBJ2-7; 9 nucleotides align to TRBD1. J was trimmed by 5 bases and V by 5 bases; bases with no gene match: 10. The CDR3 length is 15 residues. Looked up from germline, CDR1 is LNHDA and CDR2 is SQIVND (reference sequence). CDR3 residues: CASSESGTGSHEQYF. CDR3 sequence (DNA): TGTGCCAGTAGTGAATCCGGGACAGGGTCCCACGAGCAGTACTTC.

The DNA of the CDR3 is TGTGCCAGCAGTCGATCCCAGGGCTCCTACGAGCAGTACTTC. This gives the protein CASSRSQGSYEQYF. This sequence joins TRBV7-8 and TRBJ2-7, with D perhaps TRBD1 (5 bases). The CDR3 is 14 residues long. The germline CDR1 and CDR2 sequences are SGHVS and FQNEAQ. The V end lost 6 bases, the J end lost 0 bases, and 12 bases lay between the germline ends.

The chain links TRBV5-1 to TRBJ1-1; no definite D call. This CDR3 comprises 16 residues. With 4 bases removed from V and 4 bases from J, the gap between germline ends came to 20 bases. Looked up from germline, CDR1 is SGHRS and CDR2 is YFSETQ. The CDR3 DNA reads as TGCGCCAGCAGCCCTGAGGGTAGGTGGTTACGCACTGAAGCTTTCTTT. This codes for CASSPEGRWLRTEAFF.

This rearrangement joins TRBV11-2 to TRBJ2-1, with 7 bases matching TRBD2. CDR1 is SGHAT and CDR2 is FQNNGV in the germline V gene. The CDR3 spans 15 residues. V dropped 1 base and J dropped 10; count of bases not matched to a gene: 10. The CDR3 region has the DNA TGTGCCAGCAGCTTAGGGGCGGGGGTCCCTCTGGAGCAGTTCTTC. This sequence encodes CASSLGAGVPLEQFF.

This chain connects TRBV11-3 to TRBJ2-5; 8 bases match TRBD2. The CDR3 contains 16 residues. Germline CDR1 SGHNT, CDR2 YENEEA. The ends lost 0 bases at V and 2 bases at J; junction bases unmatched: 5. The CDR3 DNA follows: TGTGCCAGCAGCTTAGATGGCGGGGGGATTCAAGAGACCCAGTACTTC. Amino acid sequence: CASSLDGGGIQETQYF.

The chain combines TRBV28 with TRBJ1-2; no definite D call. The V and J ends lost 1 base and 3 bases respectively, with 6 bases between them. Germline assignment: CDR1 MDHEN and CDR2 SYDVKM. This CDR3 spans 13 amino acids. The CDR3 DNA reads as TGTGCCAGCAGTTTATCGGGGTACTATGGCTACACCTTC. This translates into CASSLSGYYGYTF.

The rearrangement uses TRBV7-9 and TRBJ2-7, with D tentatively TRBD2 (7 bases). The CDR3 runs 14 residues. Trimming took 1 base from V and 7 from J, leaving 14 bases between them. Per germline, CDR1 SEHNR and CDR2 FQNEAQ (reference sequence). In nucleotides, the CDR3 is TGTGCCAGCAGCTTAGGAGGGGGGGCCCAAGAGCAGTACTTC. Its translation is CASSLGGGAQEQYF.

The chain carries TRBV5-1 and TRBJ1-6; 9 bases match TRBD1. This CDR3 is 15 amino acids long. Trimming removed 4 bases from V and 7 bases from J; junction bases left unmatched: 6. The germline CDR1 and CDR2 sequences are SGHRS and YFSETQ. CDR3 nucleotide sequence: TGCGCCAGCAGCCCGGGACAGGGCCGAAATTCACCCCTCCACTTT. Protein sequence: CASSPGQGRNSPLHF.

V usage is TRBV10-1 and J usage is TRBJ1-5, with unresolved D. The germline CDR1 and CDR2 sequences are WNHNN and SYGVQD (reference sequence). V was clipped by 3 bases and J by 0 bases, with 3 bases between them. The length of the CDR3 is 13 residues. The CDR3: CASSDHSNQPQHF. CDR3 nucleotide sequence: TGCGCCAGCAGTGATCATAGCAATCAGCCCCAGCATTTT.